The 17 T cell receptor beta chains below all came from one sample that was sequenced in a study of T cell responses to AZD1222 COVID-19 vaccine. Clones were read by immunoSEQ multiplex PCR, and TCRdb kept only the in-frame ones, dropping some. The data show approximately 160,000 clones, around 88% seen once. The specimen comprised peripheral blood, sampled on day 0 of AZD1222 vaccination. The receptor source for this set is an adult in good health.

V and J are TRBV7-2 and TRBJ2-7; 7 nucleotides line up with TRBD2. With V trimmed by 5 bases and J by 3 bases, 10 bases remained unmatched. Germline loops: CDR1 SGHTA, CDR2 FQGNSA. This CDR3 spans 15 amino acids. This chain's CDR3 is CASSRIPGGGYEQYF. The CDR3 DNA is TGTGCCAGCAGCCGGATACCGGGAGGCGGCTACGAGCAGTACTTC.

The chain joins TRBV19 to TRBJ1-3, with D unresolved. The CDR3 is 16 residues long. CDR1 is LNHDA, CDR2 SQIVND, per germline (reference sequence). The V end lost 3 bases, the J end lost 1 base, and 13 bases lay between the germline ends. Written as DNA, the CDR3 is TGTGCCAGTAGTATTCCCGGGAGCGGGTCTGGAAACACCATATATTTT. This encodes CASSIPGSGSGNTIYF.

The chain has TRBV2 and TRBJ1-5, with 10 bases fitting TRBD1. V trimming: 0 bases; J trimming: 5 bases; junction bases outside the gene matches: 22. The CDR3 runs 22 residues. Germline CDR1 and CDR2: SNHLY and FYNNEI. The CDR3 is CASSEAPIRLDRGLNTDQPQHF. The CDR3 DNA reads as TGTGCCAGCAGTGAAGCTCCTATAAGGCTTGACAGGGGGCTAAACACGGATCAGCCCCAGCATTTT. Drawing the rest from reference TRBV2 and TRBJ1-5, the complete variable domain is EPEVTQTPSHQVTQMGQEVILRCVPISNHLYFYWYRQILGQKVEFLVSFYNNEISEKSEIFDDQFSVERPDGSNFTLKIRSTKLEDSAMYFCASSEAPIRLDRGLNTDQPQHFGDGTRLSIL.

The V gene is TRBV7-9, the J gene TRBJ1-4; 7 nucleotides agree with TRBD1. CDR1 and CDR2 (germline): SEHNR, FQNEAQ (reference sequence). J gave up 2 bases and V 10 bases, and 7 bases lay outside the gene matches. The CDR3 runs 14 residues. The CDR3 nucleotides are TGTGCCACCCCGACAGGGTGGACTAATGAAAAACTGTTTTTT. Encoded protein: CATPTGWTNEKLFF.

The CDR3 coding sequence is TGTGCCAGCAGCGTTATAGCGGGAGCGGACACCGGGGAGCTGTTTTTT. Amino acids: CASSVIAGADTGELFF. V is TRBV9 and J is TRBJ2-2, with 9 positions matching TRBD2. V was pared by 2 bases and J by 3 bases, with 5 bases of the junction left unmatched. Germline V gives CDR1 SGDLS, CDR2 YYNGEE. The CDR3 runs 16 residues.

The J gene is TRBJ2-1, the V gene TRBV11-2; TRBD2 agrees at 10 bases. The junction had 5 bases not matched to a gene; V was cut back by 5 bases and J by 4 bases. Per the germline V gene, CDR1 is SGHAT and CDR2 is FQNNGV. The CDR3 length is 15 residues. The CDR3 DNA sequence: TGTGCCAGCAGCCTAAGGACTAGCGGATACAATGAGCAGTTCTTC. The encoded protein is CASSLRTSGYNEQFF.

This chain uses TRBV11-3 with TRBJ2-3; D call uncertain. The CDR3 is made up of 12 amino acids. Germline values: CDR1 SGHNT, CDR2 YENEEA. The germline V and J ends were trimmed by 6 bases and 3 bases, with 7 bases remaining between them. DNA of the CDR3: TGTGCCAGCAGAGGAGCAACAGATACGCAGTATTTT. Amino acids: CASRGATDTQYF. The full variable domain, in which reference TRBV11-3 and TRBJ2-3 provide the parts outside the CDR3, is EAGVVQSPRYKIIEKKQPVAFWCNPISGHNTLYWYLQNLGQGPELLIRYENEEAVDDSQLPKDRFSAERLKGVDSTLKIQPAELGDSAVYLCASRGATDTQYFGPGTRLTVL.

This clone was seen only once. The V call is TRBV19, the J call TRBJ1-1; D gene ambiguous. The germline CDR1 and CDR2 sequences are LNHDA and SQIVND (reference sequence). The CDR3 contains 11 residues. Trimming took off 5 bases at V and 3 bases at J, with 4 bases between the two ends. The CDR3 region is CASSGDTEAFF. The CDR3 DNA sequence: TGTGCCAGTAGTGGAGACACTGAAGCTTTCTTT.

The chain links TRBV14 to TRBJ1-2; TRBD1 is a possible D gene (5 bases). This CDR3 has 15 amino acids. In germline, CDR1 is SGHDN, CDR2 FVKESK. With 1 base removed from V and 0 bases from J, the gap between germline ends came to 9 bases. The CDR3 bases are TGTGCCAGCAGCCAAGGGCAGGGAGCTAACTATGGCTACACCTTC. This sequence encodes CASSQGQGANYGYTF.

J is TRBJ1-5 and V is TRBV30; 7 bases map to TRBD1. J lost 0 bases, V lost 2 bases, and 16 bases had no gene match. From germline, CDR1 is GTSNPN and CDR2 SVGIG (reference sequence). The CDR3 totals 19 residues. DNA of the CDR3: TGTGCCTGGAGTTTTCAAAGTCGGGACAGATTCCTTAGCAATCAGCCCCAGCATTTT. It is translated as CAWSFQSRDRFLSNQPQHF.

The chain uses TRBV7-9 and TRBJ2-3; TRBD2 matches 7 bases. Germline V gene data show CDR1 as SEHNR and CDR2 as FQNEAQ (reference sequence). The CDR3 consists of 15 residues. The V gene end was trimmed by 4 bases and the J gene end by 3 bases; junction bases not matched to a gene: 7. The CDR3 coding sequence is TGTGCCAGCAGCTCCCCTGCGGGAGTGACAGATACGCAGTATTTT. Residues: CASSSPAGVTDTQYF.

CDR3 protein: CASSFLREMNTEAFF. CDR3 nucleotides: TGTGCCAGCAGCTTTCTCCGTGAAATGAACACTGAAGCTTTCTTT. The V gene is TRBV7-9, the J gene TRBJ1-1; D remains ambiguous. Germline assignment: CDR1 SEHNR and CDR2 FQNEAQ (reference sequence). There are 15 residues in the CDR3. V lost 3 bases to trimming and J lost 0 bases, with 11 bases between them.

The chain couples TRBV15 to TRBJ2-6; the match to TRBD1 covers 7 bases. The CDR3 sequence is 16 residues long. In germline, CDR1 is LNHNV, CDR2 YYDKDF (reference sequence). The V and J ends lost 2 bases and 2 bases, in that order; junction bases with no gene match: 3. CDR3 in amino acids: CATSRFQGAGANVLTF. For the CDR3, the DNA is TGTGCCACCAGCAGATTTCAGGGGGCTGGGGCCAACGTCCTGACTTTC.

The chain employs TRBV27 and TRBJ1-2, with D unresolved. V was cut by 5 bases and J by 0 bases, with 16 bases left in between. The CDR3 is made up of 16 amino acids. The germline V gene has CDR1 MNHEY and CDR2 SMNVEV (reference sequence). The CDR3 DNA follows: TGTGCCAGCAGTCCCCAGAGAGGTTCGGCTAACTATGGCTACACCTTC. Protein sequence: CASSPQRGSANYGYTF.

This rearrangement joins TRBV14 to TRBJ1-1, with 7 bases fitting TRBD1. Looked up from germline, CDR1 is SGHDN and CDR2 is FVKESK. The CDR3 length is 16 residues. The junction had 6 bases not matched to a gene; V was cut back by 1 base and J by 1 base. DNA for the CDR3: TGTGCCAGCAGCCAAGCGACAGGGTCCGGGAACACTGAAGCTTTCTTT. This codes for CASSQATGSGNTEAFF.

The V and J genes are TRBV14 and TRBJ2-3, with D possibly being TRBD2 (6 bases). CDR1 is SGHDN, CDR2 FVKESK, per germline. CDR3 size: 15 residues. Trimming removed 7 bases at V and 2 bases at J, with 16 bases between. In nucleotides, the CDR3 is TGTGCCAGCAAAGTACTAGCTGGGTACACAGATACGCAGTATTTT. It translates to CASKVLAGYTDTQYF.

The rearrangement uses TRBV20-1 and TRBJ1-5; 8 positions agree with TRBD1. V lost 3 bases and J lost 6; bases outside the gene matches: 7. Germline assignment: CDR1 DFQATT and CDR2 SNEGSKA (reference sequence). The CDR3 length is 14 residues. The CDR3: CSASGAGGGQPQHF. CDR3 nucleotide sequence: TGCAGTGCTAGTGGCGCAGGGGGCGGTCAGCCCCAGCATTTT.